One sample yielded the 17 T cell receptor beta chains listed below, sequenced in a study of shared clonotypes between healthy human individuals. The table came from immunoSEQ multiplex PCR; TCRdb's copy has only in-frame clones and leaves some out. Counted here are 600,000 to 700,000 clones, about three quarters occurring once; the ten biggest clones make up 1.5% to 2%. The sample was memory CD4+ T cells sorted from blood. Subset described: CD45RA-negative fraction. These receptor sequences come from a woman aged 25 to 39 in good health.

V usage is TRBV18 and J usage is TRBJ2-1; 10 bases agree with TRBD2. The CDR3 consists of 16 residues. Germline V gene data show CDR1 as KGHSH and CDR2 as LQKENI. The V segment lost 1 base and the J segment 9 bases; nucleotides outside the gene matches: 9. CDR3 bases: TGTGCCAGCTCACCACAGGCTAGCGGGAGTAAGGCTGAGCAGTTCTTC. This gives the protein CASSPQASGSKAEQFF.

The chain carries TRBV7-9 and TRBJ1-1, with 7 bases identical to TRBD1. The V segment lost 3 bases and the J segment 7 bases; nucleotides outside the gene matches: 5. The CDR3 covers 13 residues. In germline, CDR1 is SEHNR, CDR2 FQNEAQ (reference sequence). As DNA, the CDR3 is TGTGCCAGCAGCTTCACAGGGGTCGGTGAAGCTTTCTTT. Translated, it gives CASSFTGVGEAFF.

V gene TRBV10-3 combines with J gene TRBJ2-3; 9 nucleotides line up with TRBD2. Germline CDR1 reads ENHRY; CDR2 reads SYGVKD. CDR3 length equals 16 residues. V lost 2 bases, J lost 4 bases, and 7 bases stayed unmatched. The CDR3 here is CAISERASGIADTQYF. The DNA of the CDR3 is TGTGCCATCAGTGAGCGGGCTAGCGGGATTGCAGATACGCAGTATTTT.

The gene calls are TRBV11-2 and TRBJ2-7, with 11 bases fitting TRBD2. The V segment lost 3 bases and the J segment 1 base; nucleotides outside the gene matches: 2. The CDR3 runs to 15 residues. Germline V gene data show CDR1 as SGHAT and CDR2 as FQNNGV. The CDR3 DNA reads as TGTGCCAGCAGCTTGCTAGCGGGAGGATCCTACGAGCAGTACTTC. Its protein is CASSLLAGGSYEQYF.

In its sample, this clone was seen once. The chain recombines TRBV28 with TRBJ1-4, with a possible D match to TRBD1 (6 bases). CDR3 size: 14 residues. Germline V gene lookup returns CDR1 MDHEN and CDR2 SYDVKM. Trimming shortened V by 8 bases and J by 8 bases, and 18 bases separated the two germline ends. The CDR3 coding sequence is TGTGCCAGCGGAGGGGGGAGAAGAGGGGAAAAACTGTTTTTT. This codes for CASGGGRRGEKLFF.

The chain couples TRBV18 to TRBJ1-5; TRBD1 is a possible D gene (6 bases). CDR1 KGHSH and CDR2 LQKENI come from the germline V gene. The V and J ends lost 1 base and 0 bases respectively, with 10 bases between them. The CDR3 is 16 residues long. CDR3 region: CASSPQRTDSNQPQHF. CDR3 DNA sequence: TGTGCCAGCTCACCACAGAGGACAGATAGCAATCAGCCCCAGCATTTT.

Concerning this clone itself: The same CDR3 arises from other DNA sequences in this sample as well. The chain combines TRBV6-1 with TRBJ1-4; TRBD1 might be the D (5 bases). CDR1 and CDR2 (germline): MNHNS, SASEGT. Trimming stripped 3 bases from V and 8 bases from J, with 16 bases between. The CDR3 loop spans 15 amino acids. The CDR3 DNA reads as TGTGCCAGCAGTGATAGTACCGGGGGAAGAGAAAAACTGTTTTTT. It specifies CASSDSTGGREKLFF.

This clone occurred a few times. The V and J genes are TRBV30 and TRBJ2-1, with TRBD1 matching over 11 bases. The trim removed 2 bases at V and 8 bases at J, leaving 8 bases unmatched. CDR1 GTSNPN and CDR2 SVGIG come from the germline V gene (reference sequence). The CDR3 covers 15 residues. The CDR3 is CAWSRGRTGGDEQFF. The CDR3 nucleotides are TGTGCCTGGAGTCGGGGGAGGACAGGGGGCGATGAGCAGTTCTTC.

The V gene is TRBV25-1, the J gene TRBJ2-1, with 8 bases identical to TRBD2. CDR1 and CDR2 (germline): MGHDK, SYGVNS. The ends lost 6 bases at V and 8 bases at J; junction bases unmatched: 18. The CDR3 has 17 amino acids. CDR3 nucleotides: TGTGCCAGCAGGGATTCGGCCTCACAGCGGGAGAGCTATGAGCAGTTCTTC. It encodes CASRDSASQRESYEQFF.

The CDR3 protein is CAITPQGGYEQYF. DNA for the CDR3: TGTGCCATCACCCCCCAGGGGGGCTACGAGCAGTACTTC. The chain links TRBV10-3 to TRBJ2-7, with a possible D match to TRBD1 (7 bases). CDR1 ENHRY and CDR2 SYGVKD come from the germline V gene. Trimming removed 7 bases from V and 3 bases from J, with 13 bases in between. CDR3 size: 13 residues.

This clone came up once. V is TRBV5-4 and J is TRBJ2-3; 9 nucleotides align to TRBD2. With V trimmed by 2 bases and J by 0 bases, 4 bases remained unmatched. CDR3 size: 16 residues. Germline V lookup: CDR1 SGHNT, CDR2 YYREEE (reference sequence). CDR3 protein: CASSFRLAGSTDTQYF. Here the CDR3 DNA reads TGTGCCAGCAGCTTTCGCCTAGCGGGGAGCACAGATACGCAGTATTTT. Full variable domain (outside the CDR3, taken from reference TRBV5-4 and TRBJ2-3): ETGVTQSPTHLIKTRGQQVTLRCSSQSGHNTVSWYQQALGQGPQFIFQYYREEENGRGNFPPRFSGLQFPNYSSELNVNALELDDSALYLCASSFRLAGSTDTQYFGPGTRLTVL.

This clone was picked up a small number of times. The CDR3 coding sequence is TGTGCCACCTTGGACAGGGGAAATAATCAGCCCCAGCATTTT. It is translated as CATLDRGNNQPQHF. The chain combines TRBV28 with TRBJ1-5; 9 bases map to TRBD1. Germline trimming cut 10 bases from V and 4 bases from J; bases unmatched to any gene: 8. CDR1 is MDHEN and CDR2 is SYDVKM in the germline V gene. CDR3 length equals 14 residues.

The J gene is TRBJ2-6, the V gene TRBV5-4; D gene uncertain. The CDR3 spans 17 residues. Trimming removed 7 bases from V and 5 bases from J, with 22 bases in between. Per the germline V gene, CDR1 is SGHNT and CDR2 is YYREEE (reference sequence). The CDR3 DNA sequence: TGTGCCAGCGGTGACTCGACCAGACAAAGTCGGGCCAACGTCCTGACTTTC. It translates to CASGDSTRQSRANVLTF.

The chain joins TRBV7-9 to TRBJ2-7; D possibly uses TRBD1 or TRBD2 (5 bases each). The germline V gene has CDR1 SEHNR and CDR2 FQNEAQ (reference sequence). V lost 0 bases and J lost 0, with 15 bases in between. This CDR3 has 17 residues. CDR3 region: CASSLAVGKGRSYEQYF. The CDR3 DNA follows: TGTGCCAGCAGCTTAGCTGTGGGTAAGGGACGCTCCTACGAGCAGTACTTC.

The CDR3 nucleotides are TGTGCCAGTAGTACTCGGACAGATAACTATGGCTACACCTTC. Its protein product is CASSTRTDNYGYTF. V gene TRBV19 combines with J gene TRBJ1-2, with D tentatively TRBD1 (6 bases). The CDR3 loop spans 14 amino acids. Germline loops: CDR1 LNHDA, CDR2 SQIVND (reference sequence). Deletions cut 4 bases from V and 1 base from J, with 10 bases between.

The chain has TRBV10-3 and TRBJ1-1; 8 positions match TRBD1. Losses at the gene ends were 5 bases for V and 0 bases for J; bases not matched to a gene: 2. Germline V gene sequence: CDR1 ENHRY, CDR2 SYGVKD. The CDR3 covers 14 residues. The CDR3 here is CAISIQGVNTEAFF. CDR3 bases: TGTGCCATCAGTATACAGGGGGTGAACACTGAAGCTTTCTTT.

Only one count was recorded for this clone. This chain uses TRBV25-1 with TRBJ2-3, with a tentative D call TRBD1 (5 bases). The V and J ends lost 5 bases and 6 bases respectively, with 15 bases between them. The CDR3 runs 14 residues. From germline, CDR1 is MGHDK and CDR2 SYGVNS. The CDR3 is CASSIGHLGDTQYF. Written as DNA, the CDR3 is TGTGCCAGCAGTATCGGACACCTCGGGGATACGCAGTATTTT.